This TCR beta chain was recorded in a study of T cells after posttransplantation cyclophosphamide. Notes on the study in general: Later post-transplant blood repertoires were often dominated by donor CD8+ memory clones. Recipient CMV seropositivity and CMV reactivation strongly tracked TRB clonality. Skin or GI-infiltrating T cells shared few TRB sequences with blood.

TCRdb keeps only in-frame clones here, not all; method: immunoSEQ multiplex PCR. The sample holds roughly 21,000 clones, about 98% seen once. On this clone itself: Antigen: not known.

Trimming removed 6 bases from V and 6 bases from J; junction bases left unmatched: 15. Germline values: CDR1 MDHEN, CDR2 SYDVKM. CDR3 length equals 16 residues. The TCR originated in a man aged 35 to 55 in good health, CMV-negative, and a related stem cell transplant donor. The genes are TRBV28 and TRBJ2-3; TRBD1 matches at 7 bases. The sample comprised naive CD8+ T cells sorted from PBMCs. The CDR3 loop is CASSPTGTALGDTQYF. DNA for the CDR3: TGTGCCAGCAGCCCTACCGGGACAGCGCTCGGGGATACGCAGTATTTT. The whole variable domain, filled in from reference TRBV28 and TRBJ2-3, reads DVKVTQSSRYLVKRTGEKVFLECVQDMDHENMFWYRQDPGLGLRLIYFSYDVKMKEKGDIPEGYSVSREKKERFSLILESASTNQTSMYLCASSPTGTALGDTQYFGPGTRLTVL.